The 22 T cell receptor beta chains presented below share a single source sample, sequenced in a study of T cell repertoires in ileal Crohn's disease. Profiling relied on immunoSEQ multiplex PCR, and the TCRdb table lists in-frame clones only, not all of them. The sample lists about 5,200 clones, 80% to 90% seen once, with approximately 6.2% in the top ten. Source material: ileal tissue. Receptors were obtained from an adult with Crohn's disease.

V is TRBV7-9 and J is TRBJ2-3, with D uncertain. The CDR3 runs to 14 residues. Germline V gives CDR1 SEHNR, CDR2 FQNEAQ (reference sequence). V was pared by 3 bases and J by 1 base, with 8 bases between. The CDR3 loop reads CASSFFVGTDTQYF. Written as DNA, the CDR3 is TGTGCCAGCAGCTTCTTTGTAGGCACAGATACGCAGTATTTT.

This clone came up once. The V call is TRBV7-8, the J call TRBJ1-6; tentatively, D is TRBD1 (5 bases). CDR3 length equals 15 residues. Trimming took off 1 base at V and 4 bases at J, with 8 bases between the two ends. Germline V CDR1 and CDR2: SGHVS, FQNEAQ. Written as DNA, the CDR3 is TGTGCCAGCAGCTTAGGGACAACGTATAATTCACCCCTCCACTTT. As protein: CASSLGTTYNSPLHF.

This rearrangement joins TRBV11-2 to TRBJ1-2, with D hard to call. The CDR3 runs to 13 residues. V was shortened by 5 bases and J by 8 bases, with 15 bases between the two germline ends. Germline CDR1 reads SGHAT; CDR2 reads FQNNGV. Here the CDR3 reads CASSMGGSGGYTF. CDR3 nucleotide sequence: TGTGCCAGCAGCATGGGAGGAAGTGGAGGCTACACCTTC.

The V and J genes are TRBV27 and TRBJ2-7; 11 bases are shared with TRBD2. Per germline, CDR1 MNHEY and CDR2 SMNVEV (reference sequence). The CDR3 runs 15 residues. V was clipped by 3 bases and J by 2 bases; unmatched bases: 3. CDR3 in DNA: TGTGCCAGCAGTTTTCGGACTAGCGGGCCCTACGAGCAGTACTTC. Protein product: CASSFRTSGPYEQYF.

This clone was counted between two and nine times. This chain joins TRBV6-5 and TRBJ2-2; TRBD1 might be the D (6 bases). Germline assignment: CDR1 MNHEY and CDR2 SVGAGI. V lost 7 bases and J 4 bases, leaving 16 bases between the germline ends. The CDR3 spans 15 residues. In DNA, the CDR3 is TGTGCCAGCACCCGGGACAACCCACCCACCGGGGAGCTGTTTTTT. Amino acids: CASTRDNPPTGELFF.

The CDR3 protein is CASPGGLPNAGNTIYF. CDR3 coding DNA: TGTGCCAGCCCCGGAGGGCTCCCGAATGCTGGAAACACCATATATTTT. The J gene is TRBJ1-3, the V gene TRBV7-9; D is ambiguous. Per the germline V gene, CDR1 is SEHNR and CDR2 is FQNEAQ (reference sequence). Between the trimmed V and J ends, which lost 8 bases and 2 bases, there was a span of 19 bases. CDR3 length: 16 residues.

The rearrangement links TRBV5-4 to TRBJ2-2; D gene uncertain. CDR1 and CDR2 (germline): SGHNT, YYREEE (reference sequence). CDR3 size: 14 residues. Trimming pared 0 bases from V and 1 base from J, leaving 4 bases between. CDR3 nucleotide sequence: TGTGCCAGCAGCTTGGCCCTGAACACCGGGGAGCTGTTTTTT. Translated, it gives CASSLALNTGELFF. Based on the CDR3 plus reference TRBV5-4 and TRBJ2-2, the full variable domain is ETGVTQSPTHLIKTRGQQVTLRCSSQSGHNTVSWYQQALGQGPQFIFQYYREEENGRGNFPPRFSGLQFPNYSSELNVNALELDDSALYLCASSLALNTGELFFGEGSRLTVL.

This chain links TRBV6-6 with TRBJ2-4; TRBD1 agrees at 7 bases. V gave up 7 bases and J gave up 4 bases; unmatched junction bases: 7. CDR3 size: 14 residues. Germline CDR1 is MNHNY and CDR2 is SVGAGI (reference sequence). In DNA form, the CDR3 reads TGTGCCAGCAAAACCGGGACAGCTAAAAACATTCAGTACTTC. It is translated as CASKTGTAKNIQYF.

CDR3 nucleotides: TGTGCCAGTAGCAAACAGGGGGGAGGGCGGCCCCAGCATTTT. Translating it yields CASSKQGGGRPQHF. J is TRBJ1-5 and V is TRBV19, with 8 positions matching TRBD1. CDR1 and CDR2 from the germline V gene are LNHDA and SQIVND (reference sequence). The ends lost 6 bases at V and 9 bases at J; junction bases unmatched: 10. The CDR3 contains 14 residues.

The gene calls are TRBV4-2 and TRBJ1-2; 11 positions agree with TRBD1. Trimming removed 0 bases from V and 4 bases from J; junction bases left unmatched: 10. The germline gives CDR1 LGHNA, CDR2 YNFKEQ. The CDR3 consists of 18 residues. The CDR3 DNA reads TGTGCCAGCAGCCAAGACCGCAGGACAGGGGGCAAAGGCTATGGCTACACCTTC. Its translation is CASSQDRRTGGKGYGYTF.

The chain uses TRBV27 and TRBJ2-1; TRBD2 might be the D (6 bases). The germline V gene encodes CDR1 MNHEY and CDR2 SMNVEV (reference sequence). V was cut by 0 bases and J by 5 bases, with 11 bases left in between. The CDR3 is 15 amino acids. The CDR3 is CASSLSRRGNNEQFF. The CDR3 DNA reads as TGTGCCAGCAGTTTATCGAGGCGGGGAAACAATGAGCAGTTCTTC.

V gene TRBV4-1 combines with J gene TRBJ1-6, with 9 positions matching TRBD1. The CDR3 totals 15 residues. The germline gives CDR1 MGHRA, CDR2 YSYEKL. V lost 2 bases to trimming and J lost 7 bases; unmatched junction nucleotides: 3. This chain's CDR3 is CASSQSDRGNSPLHF. Here the CDR3 DNA reads TGCGCCAGCAGCCAATCGGACAGGGGCAATTCACCCCTCCACTTT.

This sequence joins TRBV7-2 and TRBJ2-3, with D unresolved. There are 13 residues in the CDR3. Between the trimmed V and J ends, which lost 5 bases and 2 bases, there was a span of 8 bases. Germline assignment: CDR1 SGHTA and CDR2 FQGNSA. This CDR3 reads CASSKQLTDTQYF. The CDR3 DNA follows: TGTGCCAGCAGCAAACAGCTCACAGATACGCAGTATTTT.

This chain links TRBV2 with TRBJ2-7; 9 bases match TRBD2. V lost 4 bases and J lost 2; bases outside the gene matches: 9. This CDR3 spans 16 amino acids. Germline V gene data show CDR1 as SNHLY and CDR2 as FYNNEI. This chain's CDR3 is CASSVTIAGATYEQYF. The CDR3, as DNA: TGTGCCAGCAGTGTCACCATAGCGGGGGCCACCTACGAGCAGTACTTC.

The V and J genes are TRBV5-4 and TRBJ1-1; no clear D gene. The CDR3 has 13 residues. With 0 bases removed from V and 6 bases from J, the gap between germline ends came to 9 bases. Germline CDR1 SGHNT, CDR2 YYREEE (reference sequence). The CDR3 protein is CASSLGNRAEAFF. The CDR3 DNA sequence: TGTGCCAGCAGCTTGGGGAACCGGGCTGAAGCTTTCTTT.

This clone has only one observation. The rearrangement uses TRBV7-2 and TRBJ1-4, with D hard to call. Trimming took 1 base from V and 8 from J, leaving 14 bases between them. The germline V gene encodes CDR1 SGHTA and CDR2 FQGNSA. CDR3 length equals 15 residues. The CDR3 DNA follows: TGTGCCAGCAGCTTAGGGGCGCCTCGAAGGGAAAAACTGTTTTTT. Translation: CASSLGAPRREKLFF.

The gene calls are TRBV11-2 and TRBJ1-4, with 10 bases that match TRBD1. This CDR3 has 15 residues. V trimming: 5 bases; J trimming: 8 bases; junction bases outside the gene matches: 8. Germline CDR1 is SGHAT and CDR2 is FQNNGV. The CDR3 spells CASSQRQGAWEKLFF. In nucleotides, the CDR3 is TGTGCCAGCAGCCAGCGACAGGGGGCGTGGGAAAAACTGTTTTTT.

The genes are TRBV9 and TRBJ1-6, with unresolved D. V was clipped by 3 bases and J by 0 bases, with 10 bases between them. Per germline, CDR1 SGDLS and CDR2 YYNGEE. CDR3 size: 16 residues. This CDR3 reads CASSGGESSYNSPLHF. The CDR3 nucleotides are TGTGCCAGCAGCGGGGGAGAGAGCTCCTATAATTCACCCCTCCACTTT.

The J gene is TRBJ2-3, the V gene TRBV6-6; tentatively, D is TRBD2 (6 bases). The CDR3 runs to 15 residues. Trimming removed 8 bases at V and 0 bases at J, with 15 bases between. Germline CDR1 MNHNY, CDR2 SVGAGI (reference sequence). CDR3 coding DNA: TGTGCCAGCGTTCCCATAGCGGTTAGCACAGATACGCAGTATTTT. Translation: CASVPIAVSTDTQYF.

The chain combines TRBV28 with TRBJ1-3, with 10 bases matching TRBD1. Germline V lookup: CDR1 MDHEN, CDR2 SYDVKM. The CDR3 extends over 17 amino acids. V trimming: 5 bases; J trimming: 5 bases; junction bases outside the gene matches: 12. CDR3 protein: CASSTLSTGGTRNTIYF. The CDR3 DNA follows: TGTGCCAGCAGTACACTTTCGACAGGGGGCACTAGAAACACCATATATTTT.

This chain joins TRBV29-1 and TRBJ1-1, with 10 bases matching TRBD1. With V trimmed by 6 bases and J by 4 bases, 5 bases remained unmatched. Germline-derived CDR1 and CDR2 are SQVTM and ANQGSEA. CDR3 size: 13 residues. CDR3 in amino acids: CSVDRGPGTEAFF. CDR3 bases: TGCAGCGTAGACAGGGGGCCGGGCACTGAAGCTTTCTTT.

V and J are TRBV19 and TRBJ1-5, with D unresolved. Germline CDR1 and CDR2: LNHDA and SQIVND (reference sequence). V was pared by 11 bases and J by 7 bases, with 24 bases between. The CDR3 covers 15 residues. The CDR3 here is CAPSSGRVGLQPQHF. CDR3 DNA: TGTGCCCCCTCGAGTGGTAGGGTTGGACTGCAGCCCCAGCATTTT.